This T cell receptor beta chain is from a study of CD8 T cells in ankylosing spondylitis. Study-wide points: A motif of under 10 highly homologous TCR beta variants was seen as apparently characteristic of ankylosing spondylitis blood.

In the case of this clonotype: The antigen is unknown.

One entry per CDR3 protein results from TCRdb running MiXCR on the 5' RACE reads. The sample has around 450,000 distinct CDR3 sequences, 20% to 30% seen once; the top ten hold roughly 0.8%. The V and J ends lost 3 bases and 4 bases, in that order; junction bases with no gene match: 6. CDR3 size: 15 residues. The germline V gene encodes CDR1 SGHTA and CDR2 FQGNSA. The material sequenced was blood, either unsorted or a sorted T cell fraction (not recorded which). V is TRBV7-2 and J is TRBJ2-7; TRBD2 matches 10 bases. The TCR sequence derives from a male donor with ankylosing spondylitis. The DNA of the CDR3 is TGTGCCAGCAGCTTTTCTAGCGGGAGCGGGTACGAGCAGTACTTC. Translated: CASSFSSGSGYEQYF.